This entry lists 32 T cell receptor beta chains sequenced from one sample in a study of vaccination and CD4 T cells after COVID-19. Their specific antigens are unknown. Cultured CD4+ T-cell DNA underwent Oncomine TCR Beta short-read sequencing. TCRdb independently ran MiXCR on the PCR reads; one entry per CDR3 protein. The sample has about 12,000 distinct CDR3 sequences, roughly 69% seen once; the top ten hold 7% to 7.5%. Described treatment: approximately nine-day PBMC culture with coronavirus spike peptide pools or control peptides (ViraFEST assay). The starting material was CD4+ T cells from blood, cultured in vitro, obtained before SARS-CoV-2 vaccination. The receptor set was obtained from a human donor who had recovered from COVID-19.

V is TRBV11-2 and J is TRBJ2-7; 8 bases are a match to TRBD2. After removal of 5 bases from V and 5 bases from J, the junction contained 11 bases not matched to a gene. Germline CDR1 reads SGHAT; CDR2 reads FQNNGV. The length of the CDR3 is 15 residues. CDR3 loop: CASSRLRAGVHEQYF. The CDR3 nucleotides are TGTGCCAGCAGCCGTCTCAGAGCGGGAGTCCACGAGCAGTACTTC.

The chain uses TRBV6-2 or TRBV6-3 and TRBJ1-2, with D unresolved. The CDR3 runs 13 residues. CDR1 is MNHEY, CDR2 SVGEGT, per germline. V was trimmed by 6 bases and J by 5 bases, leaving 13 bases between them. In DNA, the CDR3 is TGTGCCAGCAGGCCGACTGGATTTTATGGCTACACCTTC. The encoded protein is CASRPTGFYGYTF.

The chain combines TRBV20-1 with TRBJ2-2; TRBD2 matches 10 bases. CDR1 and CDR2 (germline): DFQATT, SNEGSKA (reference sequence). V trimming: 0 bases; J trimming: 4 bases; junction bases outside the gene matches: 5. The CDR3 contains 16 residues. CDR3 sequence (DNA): TGCAGTGCTAGAGATCTAGCGGGAGTCTCCACCGGGGAGCTGTTTTTT. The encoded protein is CSARDLAGVSTGELFF.

The CDR3 region is CASSPDTANEKLFF. The CDR3 region has the DNA TGTGCCAGCAGCCCCGACACGGCTAATGAAAAACTGTTTTTT. The chain carries TRBV7-2 and TRBJ1-4; D remains unclear. Trimming shortened V by 5 bases and J by 3 bases, and 10 bases separated the two germline ends. The CDR3 length is 14 residues. Germline loops: CDR1 SGHTA, CDR2 FQGNSA.

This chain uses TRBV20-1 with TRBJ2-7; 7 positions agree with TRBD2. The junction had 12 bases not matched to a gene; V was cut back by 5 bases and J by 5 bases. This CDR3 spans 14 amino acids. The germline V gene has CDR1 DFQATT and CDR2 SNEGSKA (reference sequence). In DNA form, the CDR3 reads TGCAGTGCTTTAGCGAGGACTAGAATCGACGAGCAGTACTTC. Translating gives CSALARTRIDEQYF.

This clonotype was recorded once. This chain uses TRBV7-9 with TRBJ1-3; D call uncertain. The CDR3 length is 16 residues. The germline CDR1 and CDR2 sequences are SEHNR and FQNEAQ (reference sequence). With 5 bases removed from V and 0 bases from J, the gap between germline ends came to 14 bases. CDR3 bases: TGTGCCAGCAGCCAAAGAGGCTGGGGCTCTGGAAACACCATATATTTT. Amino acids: CASSQRGWGSGNTIYF. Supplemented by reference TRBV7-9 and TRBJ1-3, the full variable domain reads DTGVSQNPRHKITKRGQNVTFRCDPISEHNRLYWYRQTLGQGPEFLTYFQNEAQLEKSRLLSDRFSAERPKGSFSTLEIQRTEQGDSAMYLCASSQRGWGSGNTIYFGEGSWLTVV.

The CDR3 sequence is CASSEEDSSYGYTF. The CDR3 DNA is TGTGCCAGCAGTGAAGAGGACAGCAGCTATGGCTACACCTTC. V gene TRBV2 combines with J gene TRBJ1-2; TRBD1 is a possible D gene (6 bases). Germline V CDR1 and CDR2: SNHLY, FYNNEI. The germline V and J ends were trimmed by 1 base and 4 bases, with 10 bases remaining between them. The CDR3 extends over 14 amino acids.

The CDR3 sequence is CASSGWRSVNTEAFF. The CDR3 DNA sequence: TGTGCCAGCAGTGGTTGGCGGTCGGTGAACACTGAAGCTTTCTTT. This chain links TRBV28 with TRBJ1-1; the D is unclear. V gave up 5 bases and J gave up 0 bases, with 13 bases separating them. The CDR3 spans 15 residues. Germline V gives CDR1 MDHEN, CDR2 SYDVKM.

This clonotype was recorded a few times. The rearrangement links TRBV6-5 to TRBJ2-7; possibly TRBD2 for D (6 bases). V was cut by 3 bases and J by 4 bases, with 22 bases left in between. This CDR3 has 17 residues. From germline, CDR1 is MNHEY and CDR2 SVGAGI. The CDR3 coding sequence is TGTGCCAGCAGTTATCTTCGTGGTGGCGGGACGAATTACGAGCAGTACTTC. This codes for CASSYLRGGGTNYEQYF.

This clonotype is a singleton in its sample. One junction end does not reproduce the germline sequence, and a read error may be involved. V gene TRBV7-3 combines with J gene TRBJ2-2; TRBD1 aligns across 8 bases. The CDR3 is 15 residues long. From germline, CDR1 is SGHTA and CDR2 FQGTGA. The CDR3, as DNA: TGTGCCAGCAGCTTGGACAGGGAGAACGCCGGGGAGCTGTTTTTT. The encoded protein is CASSLDRENAGELFF.

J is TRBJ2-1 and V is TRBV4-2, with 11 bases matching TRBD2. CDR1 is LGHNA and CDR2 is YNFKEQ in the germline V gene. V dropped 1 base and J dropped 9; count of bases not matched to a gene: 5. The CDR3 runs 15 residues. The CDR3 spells CASSQVTSGSGEQFF. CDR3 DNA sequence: TGTGCCAGCAGCCAAGTTACTAGCGGGAGCGGTGAGCAGTTCTTC.

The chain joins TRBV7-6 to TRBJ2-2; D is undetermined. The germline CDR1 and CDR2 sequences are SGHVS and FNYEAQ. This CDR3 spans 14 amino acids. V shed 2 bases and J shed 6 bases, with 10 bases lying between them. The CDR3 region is CASSLRSGAGELFF. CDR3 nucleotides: TGTGCCAGCAGCTTACGATCGGGTGCCGGGGAGCTGTTTTTT.

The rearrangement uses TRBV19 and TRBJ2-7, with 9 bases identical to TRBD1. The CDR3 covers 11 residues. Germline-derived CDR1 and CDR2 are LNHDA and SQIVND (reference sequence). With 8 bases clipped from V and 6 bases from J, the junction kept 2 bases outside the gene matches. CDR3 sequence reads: CASGTGSEQYF. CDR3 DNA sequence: TGTGCCAGTGGGACAGGGAGCGAGCAGTACTTC.

CDR3 bases: TGTGCCAGCAGTCCGGGACAGGGCCCAGAGACCCAGTACTTC. Translating gives CASSPGQGPETQYF. The chain combines TRBV12-3 or TRBV12-4 with TRBJ2-5; the match to TRBD1 covers 9 bases. The J segment lost 4 bases and the V segment lost 5 bases, leaving 5 bases of the junction unmatched. There are 14 residues in the CDR3.

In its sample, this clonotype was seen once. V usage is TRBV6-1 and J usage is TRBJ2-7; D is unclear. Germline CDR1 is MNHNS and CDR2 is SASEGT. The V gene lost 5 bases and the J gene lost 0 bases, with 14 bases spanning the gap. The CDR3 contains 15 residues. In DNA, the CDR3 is TGTGCCAGCAGTCCCGGTAGCCCCTCCTCCTACGAGCAGTACTTC. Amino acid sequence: CASSPGSPSSYEQYF.

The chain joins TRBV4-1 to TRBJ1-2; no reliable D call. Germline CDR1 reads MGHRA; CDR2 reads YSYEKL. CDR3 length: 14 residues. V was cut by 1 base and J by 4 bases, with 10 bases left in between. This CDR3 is CASSQGEGRYGYTF. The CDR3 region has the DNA TGCGCCAGCAGCCAAGGGGAGGGCCGCTATGGCTACACCTTC.

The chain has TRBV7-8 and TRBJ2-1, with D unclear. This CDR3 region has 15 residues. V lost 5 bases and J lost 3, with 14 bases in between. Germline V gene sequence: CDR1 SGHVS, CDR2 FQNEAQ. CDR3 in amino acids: CASSDIRLLYNEQFF. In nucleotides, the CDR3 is TGTGCCAGCAGCGATATAAGGCTTCTCTACAATGAGCAGTTCTTC.

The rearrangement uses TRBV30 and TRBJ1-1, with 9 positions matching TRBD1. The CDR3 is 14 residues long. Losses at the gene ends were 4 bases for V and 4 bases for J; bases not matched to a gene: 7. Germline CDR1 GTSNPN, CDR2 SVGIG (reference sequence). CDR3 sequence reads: CAWTPGTGFTEAFF. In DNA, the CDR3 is TGTGCCTGGACTCCCGGGACAGGGTTCACTGAAGCTTTCTTT.

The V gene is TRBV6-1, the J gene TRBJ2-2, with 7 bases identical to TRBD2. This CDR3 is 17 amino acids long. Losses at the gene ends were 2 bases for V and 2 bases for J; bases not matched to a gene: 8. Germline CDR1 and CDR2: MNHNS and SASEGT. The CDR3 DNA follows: TGTGCCAGCAGTGAATTTAGCGGGCCGGTAAACACCGGGGAGCTGTTTTTT. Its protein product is CASSEFSGPVNTGELFF.

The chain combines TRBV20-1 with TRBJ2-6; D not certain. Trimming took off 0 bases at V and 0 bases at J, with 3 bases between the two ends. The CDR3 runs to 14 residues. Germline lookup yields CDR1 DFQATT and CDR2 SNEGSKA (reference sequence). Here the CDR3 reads CSARDISGANVLTF. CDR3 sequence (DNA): TGCAGTGCTAGAGACATCTCTGGGGCCAACGTCCTGACTTTC.

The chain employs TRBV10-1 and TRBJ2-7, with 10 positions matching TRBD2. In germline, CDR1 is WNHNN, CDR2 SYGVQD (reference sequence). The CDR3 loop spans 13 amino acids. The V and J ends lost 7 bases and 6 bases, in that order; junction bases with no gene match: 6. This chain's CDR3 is CASTGLATIEQYF. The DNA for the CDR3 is TGCGCCAGCACGGGACTAGCGACAATCGAGCAGTACTTC.

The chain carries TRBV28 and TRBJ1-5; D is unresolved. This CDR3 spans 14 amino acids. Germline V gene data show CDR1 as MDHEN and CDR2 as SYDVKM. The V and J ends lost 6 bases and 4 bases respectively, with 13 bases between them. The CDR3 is CASRPAGGNQPQHF. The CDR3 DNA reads TGTGCCAGCAGACCCGCCGGAGGGAATCAGCCCCAGCATTTT.

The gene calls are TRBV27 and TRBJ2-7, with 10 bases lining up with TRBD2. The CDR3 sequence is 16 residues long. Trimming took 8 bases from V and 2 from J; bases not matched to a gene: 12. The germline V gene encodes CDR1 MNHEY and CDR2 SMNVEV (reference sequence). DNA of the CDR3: TGTGCCAGCCAGGGGGTCGCACTAGCGGGGACCTACGAGCAGTACTTC. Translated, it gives CASQGVALAGTYEQYF.

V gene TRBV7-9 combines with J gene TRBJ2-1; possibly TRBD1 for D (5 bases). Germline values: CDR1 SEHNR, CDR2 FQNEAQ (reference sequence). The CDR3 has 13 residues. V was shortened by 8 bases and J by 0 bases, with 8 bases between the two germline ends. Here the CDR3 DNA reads TGTGCCAGCGCAGGGTTCTCCTACAATGAGCAGTTCTTC. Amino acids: CASAGFSYNEQFF.

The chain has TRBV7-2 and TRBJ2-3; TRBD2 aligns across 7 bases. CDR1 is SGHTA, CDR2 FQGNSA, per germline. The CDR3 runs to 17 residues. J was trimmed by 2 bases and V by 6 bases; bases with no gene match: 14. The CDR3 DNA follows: TGTGCCAGCAGTTCAAGTGGCGACGGGAGGACCACAGATACGCAGTATTTT. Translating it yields CASSSSGDGRTTDTQYF.

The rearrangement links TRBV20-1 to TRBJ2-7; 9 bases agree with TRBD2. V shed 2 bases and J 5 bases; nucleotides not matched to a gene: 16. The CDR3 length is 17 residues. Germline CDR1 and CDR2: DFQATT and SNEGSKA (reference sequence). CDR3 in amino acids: CSARLAGLKLVVNEQYF. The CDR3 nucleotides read TGCAGTGCTAGACTAGCGGGACTAAAACTCGTAGTTAACGAGCAGTACTTC.

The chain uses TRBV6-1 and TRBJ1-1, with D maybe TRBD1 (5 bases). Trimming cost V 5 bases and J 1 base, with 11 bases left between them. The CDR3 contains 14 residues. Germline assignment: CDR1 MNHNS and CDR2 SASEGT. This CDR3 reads CASSRIGANTEAFF. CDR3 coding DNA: TGTGCCAGCAGTCGAATCGGGGCGAACACTGAAGCTTTCTTT.

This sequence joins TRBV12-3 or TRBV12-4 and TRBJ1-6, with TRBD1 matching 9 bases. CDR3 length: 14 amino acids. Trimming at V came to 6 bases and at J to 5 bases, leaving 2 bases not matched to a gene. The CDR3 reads CASRRTGDNSPLHF. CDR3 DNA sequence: TGTGCCAGCAGACGGACAGGGGATAATTCACCCCTCCACTTT.

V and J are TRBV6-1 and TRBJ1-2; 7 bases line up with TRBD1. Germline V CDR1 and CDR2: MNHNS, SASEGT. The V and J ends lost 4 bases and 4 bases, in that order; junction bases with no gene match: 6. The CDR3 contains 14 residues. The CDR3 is CASSALQGSYGYTF. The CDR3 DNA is TGTGCCAGCAGTGCCTTACAGGGGAGCTATGGCTACACCTTC.

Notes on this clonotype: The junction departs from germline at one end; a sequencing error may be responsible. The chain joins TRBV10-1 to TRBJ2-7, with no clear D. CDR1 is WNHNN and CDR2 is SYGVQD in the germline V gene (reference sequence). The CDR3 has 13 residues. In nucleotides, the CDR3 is TGCACCAGCAGTGAGTCTTTATGGGACGAGCAGTACTTC. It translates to CTSSESLWDEQYF.

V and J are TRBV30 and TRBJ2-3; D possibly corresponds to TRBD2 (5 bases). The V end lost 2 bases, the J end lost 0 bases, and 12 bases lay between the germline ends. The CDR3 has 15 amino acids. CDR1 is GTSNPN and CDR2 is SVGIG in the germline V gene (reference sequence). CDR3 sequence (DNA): TGTGCCTGGAGTTTGCGGGCCGGGAGCACAGATACGCAGTATTTT. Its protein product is CAWSLRAGSTDTQYF.

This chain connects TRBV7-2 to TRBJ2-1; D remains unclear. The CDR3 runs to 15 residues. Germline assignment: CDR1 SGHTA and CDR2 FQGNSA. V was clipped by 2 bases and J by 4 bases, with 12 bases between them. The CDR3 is CASSLLGNPYNEQFF. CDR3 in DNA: TGTGCCAGCAGCTTACTTGGCAATCCATACAATGAGCAGTTCTTC.